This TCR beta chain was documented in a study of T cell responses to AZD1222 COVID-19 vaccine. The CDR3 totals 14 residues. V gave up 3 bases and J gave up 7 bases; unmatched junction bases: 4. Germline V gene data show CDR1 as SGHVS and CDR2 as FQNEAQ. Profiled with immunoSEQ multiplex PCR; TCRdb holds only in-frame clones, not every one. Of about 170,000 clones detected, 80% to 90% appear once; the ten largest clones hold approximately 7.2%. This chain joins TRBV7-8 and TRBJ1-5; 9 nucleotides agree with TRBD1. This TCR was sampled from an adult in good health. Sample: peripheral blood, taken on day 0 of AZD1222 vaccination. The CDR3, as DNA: TGTGCCAGCAGCTTGGGACAGGGTAAGCAGCCCCAGCATTTT. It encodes CASSLGQGKQPQHF.